This T cell receptor (beta chain) was profiled in a study of cytomegalovirus exposure and HLA in healthy donors. Study overall: The same platform was used for the 130 or so validation repertoires as for the 666 first-cohort repertoires, as reported in a later analysis. General observations from the study: Altogether, some 160 TCR beta chains were recorded as cytomegalovirus-associated.

The donors formed part of the roughly 120-subject validation cohort, distinct from the approximately 670-subject first cohort. In germline, CDR1 is SEHNR, CDR2 FQNEAQ (reference sequence). V was pared by 4 bases and J by 8 bases, with 17 bases between. The CDR3 extends over 14 amino acids. In the case of this clone: Its cognate antigen is unknown.

Repertoires were generated with immunoSEQ multiplex PCR, while TCRdb's copy carries only in-frame clones and drops some. The sample carries 110,000 to 150,000 clones, almost 85% recorded once. The sample consisted of PBMCs. The source is a woman in her twenties or thirties in good health and CMV-seronegative. This chain joins TRBV7-9 and TRBJ1-2; D unclear. The DNA for the CDR3 is TGTGCCAGCAGCTCGGGTTTCTTGATAAAAGGCTACACCTTC. The encoded protein is CASSSGFLIKGYTF.